This T cell receptor (beta chain) was captured by sequencing in a study of CD8+CD57+ T cells in acquired aplastic anemia. Study details: An average of 3.2 ug of DNA was obtained from sorted CD4+ and CD8+ cells.

Selection for sequencing was limited to patients who had shown CD8+CD57+ cell expansion by flow cytometry. Severe acquired aplastic anemia was the diagnosis recorded for all patients. It was genomic DNA that served as the template for profiling TCR beta VDJ and CDR3. TCRdb redid the calling of the reads with MiXCR, one entry per CDR3 protein. The table includes over 150,000 distinct CDR3 sequences, around 50% detected once. Study-wide points: Patients and controls shared under 30 CD8+ CDR3 sequences, highly expressed in patients.

In this sample, this clonotype turned up many times. Its specificity is not known. Sequenced input: sorted CD4+, CD8+, or CD8+CD57+ T cells (not recorded which) from PBMCs. This clonotype originated in a human donor with aplastic anemia.

CDR3 sequence: CASSRTQGAGTGELFF. The CDR3 DNA is TGTGCCAGCAGCCGTACTCAGGGGGCGGGCACCGGGGAGCTGTTTTTT. This chain joins TRBV9 and TRBJ2-2; TRBD1 matches at 8 bases. This CDR3 has 16 residues. Germline loops: CDR1 SGDLS, CDR2 YYNGEE. Unmatched junction bases numbered 9, after V lost 4 bases and J lost 4 bases.